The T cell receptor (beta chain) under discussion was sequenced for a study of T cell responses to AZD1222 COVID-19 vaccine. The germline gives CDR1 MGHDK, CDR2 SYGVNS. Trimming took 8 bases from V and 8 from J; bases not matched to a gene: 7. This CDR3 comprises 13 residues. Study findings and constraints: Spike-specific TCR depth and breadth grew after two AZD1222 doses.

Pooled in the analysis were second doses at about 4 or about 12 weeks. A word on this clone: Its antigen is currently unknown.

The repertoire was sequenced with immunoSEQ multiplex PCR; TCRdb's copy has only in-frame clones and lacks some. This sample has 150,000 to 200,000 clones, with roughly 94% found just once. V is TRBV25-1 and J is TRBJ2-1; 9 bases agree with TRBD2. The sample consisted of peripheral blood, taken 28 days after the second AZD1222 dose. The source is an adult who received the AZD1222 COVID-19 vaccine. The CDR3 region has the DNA TGTGCCAGCCTTGCGGGGGGGCTTGATGAGCAGTTCTTC. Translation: CASLAGGLDEQFF.